Presented here are 15 T cell receptor beta chains from one specimen sequenced in a study of blood T cell repertoires in COVID-19. Data came from immunoSEQ multiplex PCR; TCRdb stores just in-frame clones and leaves some out. This sample carries a few hundred thousand clones, less than 90% of them seen once, and the ten largest clones take around 7.5%. Sequencing was done on a sample of peripheral blood. The receptors stem from a woman in her sixties with COVID-19, enrolled during active disease.

This clone was observed at least ten times. The V call is TRBV19, the J call TRBJ1-1; D is undetermined. The germline CDR1 and CDR2 sequences are LNHDA and SQIVND (reference sequence). The CDR3 runs 11 residues. V shed 10 bases and J shed 5 bases, with 11 bases lying between them. The CDR3 loop reads CATSMRTEAFF. Here the CDR3 DNA reads TGTGCCACCTCTATGAGGACTGAAGCTTTCTTT.

The rearrangement uses TRBV5-1 and TRBJ2-1; D is perhaps TRBD2 (6 bases). The germline CDR1 and CDR2 sequences are SGHRS and YFSETQ. V was clipped by 3 bases and J by 4 bases, with 8 bases between them. The CDR3 sequence is 13 residues long. CDR3 sequence reads: CASSSGTYNEQFF. DNA of the CDR3: TGCGCCAGCAGCTCCGGGACTTACAATGAGCAGTTCTTC.

This clone was picked up one time. This chain links TRBV7-2 with TRBJ1-2; TRBD1 is a possible D gene (6 bases). Trimming removed 4 bases from V and 6 bases from J, with 15 bases in between. CDR3 length: 14 residues. Germline-derived CDR1 and CDR2 are SGHTA and FQGNSA. CDR3 sequence (DNA): TGTGCCAGCAGCTCGTACGGGGGGGCCGATGGCTACACCTTC. It codes for CASSSYGGADGYTF.

V gene TRBV7-3 combines with J gene TRBJ2-7; D gene ambiguous. This CDR3 contains 11 residues. V was clipped by 2 bases and J by 3 bases, with 2 bases between them. Germline V gene lookup returns CDR1 SGHTA and CDR2 FQGTGA. The DNA for the CDR3 is TGTGCCAGCAGCTTACTCTACGAGCAGTACTTC. The encoded protein is CASSLLYEQYF.

V is TRBV4-1 and J is TRBJ2-7, with 11 bases identical to TRBD1. V shed 10 bases, J shed 2 bases, and the junction held 7 bases outside the gene matches. CDR3 length equals 14 residues. Germline V CDR1 and CDR2: MGHRA, YSYEKL. The chain's CDR3 is CATRRTGGTYEQYF. CDR3 in DNA: TGCGCCACCCGGCGGACAGGGGGCACCTACGAGCAGTACTTC.

This chain uses TRBV5-1 with TRBJ1-5; weak D call: TRBD1 (5 bases). In germline, CDR1 is SGHRS, CDR2 YFSETQ. The CDR3 is made up of 15 amino acids. Trimming cost V 4 bases and J 4 bases, with 15 bases left between them. CDR3 sequence (DNA): TGCGCCAGCAGCCCAATAGGGGCTCTAAATCAGCCCCAGCATTTT. This encodes CASSPIGALNQPQHF.

This chain links TRBV7-9 with TRBJ1-2; D remains ambiguous. The V end lost 1 base, the J end lost 2 bases, and 14 bases lay between the germline ends. Germline V gene data show CDR1 as SEHNR and CDR2 as FQNEAQ (reference sequence). The CDR3 covers 16 residues. The CDR3 DNA reads TGTGCCAGCAGCTTAGGAGGGCAGATTAGAAACTATGGCTACACCTTC. Its protein is CASSLGGQIRNYGYTF.

This chain connects TRBV30 to TRBJ2-3, with a possible D match to TRBD2 (6 bases). V shed 8 bases and J shed 1 base, with 13 bases lying between them. Germline CDR1 and CDR2: GTSNPN and SVGIG (reference sequence). There are 13 residues in the CDR3. The CDR3 protein is CALESGRTDTQYF. DNA for the CDR3: TGTGCCCTCGAAAGCGGGCGCACAGATACGCAGTATTTT.

This clone is a singleton in its sample. The chain combines TRBV7-2 with TRBJ2-7; 13 nucleotides align to TRBD2. This CDR3 spans 15 amino acids. V shed 5 bases and J 2 bases; nucleotides not matched to a gene: 3. CDR1 and CDR2 (germline): SGHTA, FQGNSA. The CDR3 sequence is CASSTTSGGAYEQYF. In DNA form, the CDR3 reads TGTGCCAGCAGCACAACTAGCGGGGGGGCCTACGAGCAGTACTTC. Filled out from reference TRBV7-2 and TRBJ2-7, the complete variable domain reads GAGVSQSPSNKVTEKGKDVELRCDPISGHTALYWYRQSLGQGLEFLIYFQGNSAPDKSGLPSDRFSAERTGGSVSTLTIQRTQQEDSAVYLCASSTTSGGAYEQYFGPGTRLTVT.

The rearrangement joins TRBV29-1 to TRBJ1-2; D is possibly TRBD1 (6 bases). Germline V lookup: CDR1 SQVTM, CDR2 ANQGSEA. V was pared by 0 bases and J by 7 bases, with 18 bases between. The CDR3 sequence is 15 residues long. The CDR3 loop reads CSVEDVQERGIGYTF. The CDR3 DNA reads TGCAGCGTTGAAGATGTACAGGAGAGGGGGATTGGCTACACCTTC.

The V gene is TRBV11-2, the J gene TRBJ2-7; TRBD1 might be the D (6 bases). The CDR3 has 12 amino acids. Trimming cost V 4 bases and J 3 bases, with 7 bases left between them. Germline assignment: CDR1 SGHAT and CDR2 FQNNGV. CDR3 loop: CASSSGHYEQYF. CDR3 DNA: TGTGCCAGCAGCTCGGGACACTACGAGCAGTACTTC.

This clone showed up just a few times. The chain employs TRBV18 and TRBJ2-7, with 8 bases aligning to TRBD1. The CDR3 runs 12 residues. Germline V lookup: CDR1 KGHSH, CDR2 LQKENI. J lost 7 bases, V lost 3 bases, and 2 bases had no gene match. In DNA, the CDR3 is TGTGCCAGCTCACCCAGGGGGCGAGAGCAGTACTTC. As protein: CASSPRGREQYF.

The chain recombines TRBV19 with TRBJ2-7; 8 bases agree with TRBD1. The germline V gene has CDR1 LNHDA and CDR2 SQIVND (reference sequence). The CDR3 consists of 15 residues. With V trimmed by 5 bases and J by 4 bases, 10 bases remained unmatched. CDR3 nucleotide sequence: TGTGCCAGTAGTGAAACAGGGGGTCCCCTATACGAGCAGTACTTC. It specifies CASSETGGPLYEQYF.

This clone was observed a single time. The chain joins TRBV15 to TRBJ2-3, with D possibly TRBD2 on 6 matching bases. The V gene's germline CDR1 is LNHNV and CDR2 YYDKDF (reference sequence). The CDR3 has 15 amino acids. Trimming left V 1 base short and J 4 bases short, with 12 bases between. Here the CDR3 reads CATSRGGGAADTQYF. The CDR3 nucleotides read TGTGCCACCAGCAGAGGGGGCGGGGCGGCAGATACGCAGTATTTT.

The genes are TRBV12-3 or TRBV12-4 and TRBJ2-1; a possible D gene is TRBD2 (6 bases). CDR3 length: 11 residues. The germline V and J ends were trimmed by 6 bases and 10 bases, with 10 bases remaining between them. As DNA, the CDR3 is TGTGCCAGCAGGGGACTCGTCGAGCAGTTCTTC. Its translation: CASRGLVEQFF.